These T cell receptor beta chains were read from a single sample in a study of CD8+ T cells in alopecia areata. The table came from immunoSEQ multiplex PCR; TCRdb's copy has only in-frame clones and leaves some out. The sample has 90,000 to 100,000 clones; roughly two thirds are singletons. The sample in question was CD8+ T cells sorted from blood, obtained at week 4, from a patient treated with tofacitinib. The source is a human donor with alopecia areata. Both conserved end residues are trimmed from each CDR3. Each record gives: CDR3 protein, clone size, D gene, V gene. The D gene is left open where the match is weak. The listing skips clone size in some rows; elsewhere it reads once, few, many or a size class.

CDR3: ASSDPSGTGELF
size: NA
D: TRBD2
V: TRBV2

CDR3: ASSQEGTRGETQY
size: NA
D: TRBD2
V: TRBV7-9

CDR3: ASSEGPLSYEQY
size: NA
D: NA
V: TRBV2

CDR3: ASSVGISGGLDEQF
size: few
D: TRBD2
V: TRBV9

CDR3: ASSQEGGTYTDTQY
size: NA
D: NA
V: TRBV4-1

CDR3: ASSPGQGRTYEQY
size: few
D: TRBD1
V: TRBV7-6

CDR3: ASSPKGQPNQPQH
size: NA
D: NA
V: TRBV7-9

CDR3: ASSPGSESYT
size: few
D: NA
V: TRBV4-1

CDR3: SVDNGGGYT
size: NA
D: NA
V: TRBV29-1

CDR3: ASSLTSDGPSTDTQY
size: few
D: NA
V: TRBV27

CDR3: ASSLTRDQADGGYT
size: NA
D: NA
V: TRBV13

CDR3: ASSLEGQQY
size: NA
D: NA
V: TRBV13

CDR3: ASSIDPTGSADGYT
size: few
D: TRBD1
V: TRBV19

CDR3: ASSLGGQETQY
size: few
D: NA
V: TRBV5-6

CDR3: ASSFSGTSDLAFTDTQY
size: NA
D: TRBD2
V: TRBV7-2

CDR3: ASSGPGHFQETQY
size: NA
D: NA
V: TRBV9

CDR3: ASSSQGANTEAF
size: many
D: TRBD1
V: TRBV11-2

CDR3: ASSMWSDRNTEAF
size: NA
D: NA
V: TRBV6-4

CDR3: ASSGYSGRWETQY
size: NA
D: TRBD2
V: TRBV25-1

CDR3: ASSSVLGEQF
size: NA
D: NA
V: TRBV7-2

CDR3: ASSQDRGIHTGELF
size: NA
D: NA
V: TRBV4-3

CDR3: ASSTGTGANVLT
size: NA
D: NA
V: TRBV6-5

CDR3: ASSQDLSRQETQY
size: NA
D: NA
V: TRBV4-3

CDR3: ASPLGTEAF
size: NA
D: NA
V: TRBV23-1

CDR3: ASSPGLARGEQY
size: NA
D: TRBD2
V: TRBV27

CDR3: ASSPLSYNEQF
size: once
D: NA
V: TRBV27

CDR3: ASSLELQHTEAF
size: few
D: NA
V: TRBV7-9

CDR3: ASSQDGAGYQPQH
size: NA
D: NA
V: TRBV4-3

CDR3: ASSLGGPLTEQF
size: NA
D: NA
V: TRBV7-9

CDR3: ASSWVAGGGTGELF
size: once
D: TRBD2
V: TRBV7-2

CDR3: ASVAGGPYNEQF
size: NA
D: TRBD2
V: TRBV27

CDR3: ASSLSGMESGTEAF
size: NA
D: NA
V: TRBV7-9

CDR3: ASKISSYNEQF
size: NA
D: NA
V: TRBV28

CDR3: ASSLGGVPSVETQY
size: NA
D: NA
V: TRBV27

CDR3: ASSEVLVPNEQF
size: once
D: NA
V: TRBV25-1

CDR3: ASSPGGNQPQH
size: NA
D: NA
V: TRBV2

CDR3: ATSTLSGSYNEQF
size: once
D: NA
V: TRBV15

CDR3: ASSLGAQGANTGELF
size: NA
D: TRBD1
V: TRBV7-8

CDR3: ASRAGDRGYNSPLH
size: few
D: TRBD1
V: TRBV7-9

CDR3: ASSIVGNTGELF
size: NA
D: NA
V: TRBV19

CDR3: ASSVWTGGAVGYT
size: NA
D: TRBD1
V: TRBV7-2

CDR3: ASKSGSYGYT
size: NA
D: NA
V: TRBV27

CDR3: ASSVTDNTEAF
size: NA
D: NA
V: TRBV6-5

CDR3: ASSPGWEETQY
size: few
D: NA
V: TRBV7-2

CDR3: ASSQNLDRAFNQPQH
size: once
D: TRBD1
V: TRBV27

CDR3: AISEEGSYGYT
size: few
D: NA
V: TRBV10-3

CDR3: AISEGLNSNEKLF
size: few
D: NA
V: TRBV10-3

CDR3: ASSLDSVSGELF
size: few
D: NA
V: TRBV7-9

CDR3: ASLPSRTGDDEQF
size: once
D: TRBD1
V: TRBV19

CDR3: ASSQGARGQETNYGYT
size: NA
D: TRBD1
V: TRBV4-1

CDR3: AWSAGQGNTEAF
size: NA
D: TRBD1
V: TRBV30

CDR3: ASSLPHQIQETQY
size: NA
D: NA
V: TRBV7-8

CDR3: AWSVGIRTEAF
size: NA
D: NA
V: TRBV30

CDR3: ASSLEIVRAGTDTQY
size: NA
D: NA
V: TRBV5-1

CDR3: ASSVVEGPNYGYT
size: NA
D: NA
V: TRBV9

CDR3: ASSLTGTEAF
size: few
D: NA
V: TRBV11-1